The present T cell receptor beta chain was sequenced within a study of somatic mutations in cytotoxic T cells in rheumatoid arthritis. Original processing notes: The authors compared patient CD8+ clones larger than 1% against published virus-specific TCRB sequences. Only a few of these clones matched. Generated by immunoSEQ multiplex PCR, the TCRdb table keeps only in-frame clones and is missing some. The D gene and trimming were derived from the DNA, and the V and J assignments and clone size from that table. The sample consists of approximately 5,000 clones, roughly 80% of them appearing once. Details on this clone: The antigen is unknown.

Findings and caveats of the study: Patients with rheumatoid arthritis, but not healthy controls, had CD8+ clonality that increased with age. A finding that went unadjusted for multiple comparisons was the slight underrepresentation of TRBV07 in rheumatoid arthritis patients. CD8+ T-cell clonality showed no significant difference between rheumatoid arthritis patients and age-matched healthy controls.

Per the germline V gene, CDR1 is SGDLS and CDR2 is YYNGEE. V was pared by 3 bases and J by 5 bases, with 12 bases of the junction left unmatched. The CDR3 loop spans 17 amino acids. The TCR comes from a woman between 45 and 60 years old with rheumatoid arthritis. The gene calls are TRBV9 and TRBJ1-2; 11 nucleotides align to TRBD1. What was sequenced was CD8+ T cells sorted from blood. CDR3 in amino acids: CASSADPGQGVRYGYTF. The CDR3 coding sequence is TGTGCCAGCAGCGCGGACCCGGGACAGGGGGTTAGATATGGCTACACCTTC. The entire variable domain, with the rest obtained from reference TRBV9 and TRBJ1-2, is as follows: DSGVTQTPKHLITATGQRVTLRCSPRSGDLSVYWYQQSLDQGLQFLIQYYNGEERAKGNILERFSAQQFPDLHSELNLSSLELGDSALYFCASSADPGQGVRYGYTFGSGTRLTVV.